This T cell receptor (beta chain) is from a study of T cells in pancreatic ductal adenocarcinoma. Study conclusions and caveats: Tumor and blood clonality did not differ significantly, about 0.12 versus 0.079. Unique clonotypes were around 8-fold more numerous in blood than in tumor. Comparisons of tumor and blood clonality may show falsely lower tumor diversity.

With regard to this clone: Antigen specificity is unknown.

No neoadjuvant therapy was given to the selected pancreatic ductal adenocarcinoma patients before their surgery. Using immunoSEQ multiplex PCR, the repertoire was profiled, and TCRdb retains in-frame clones only, with some absent. The sample includes about 98,000 clones, 90% to 95% of them seen just once. V dropped 7 bases and J dropped 5; count of bases not matched to a gene: 8. Germline CDR1 and CDR2: MNHEY and SVGAGI. This CDR3 contains 15 residues. The specimen sequenced was PBMCs. The chain uses TRBV6-5 and TRBJ2-1, with 10 bases identical to TRBD2. This TCR was sampled from a human donor with pancreatic ductal adenocarcinoma. The CDR3 region has the DNA TGTGCCAGCACTATAGCGGGAGGAATACACAATGAGCAGTTCTTC. Translated, it gives CASTIAGGIHNEQFF.